The present entry profiles one T cell receptor (beta chain) with its context. Other DNA sequences in this specimen translate into the identical CDR3. This entry comes from a study of blood T cell repertoires in COVID-19. Study information: COVID-19 samples, acute and convalescent, were from the United States, Italy and Spain. PBMCs, B-cell-depleted T cells, or T cells were the source of the cDNA or gDNA that made up the material.

As processed by the authors: Estimated nucleated cell counts came from reference gene primer amplification. Sequenced by immunoSEQ multiplex PCR; TCRdb stores in-frame clones only, minus some. That table is the source of V, J and clone size, and D and trimming were worked out from the DNA. The repertoire has hundreds of thousands of clones, 75% to 90% of them found once; the top ten carry approximately 1.4%. Germline trimming cut 1 base from V and 3 bases from J; bases unmatched to any gene: 5. Germline CDR1 is LNHDA and CDR2 is SQIVND (reference sequence). The length of the CDR3 is 16 residues. The receptor was isolated from a woman aged 25 to 39 with active or convalescent COVID-19. The chain combines TRBV19 with TRBJ2-2, with 7 nucleotides matching TRBD2. Sequenced input: peripheral blood. CDR3 bases: TGTGCCAGTAGTATAGTTGGGAGGGGACACACCGGGGAGCTGTTTTTT. Translated, it gives CASSIVGRGHTGELFF.